This entry concerns a single T cell receptor (beta chain). CDR3 length: 15 amino acids. V dropped 0 bases and J dropped 5 bases, with 11 bases sitting between them. Germline values: CDR1 ENHRY, CDR2 SYGVKD. Sequencing was performed with immunoSEQ multiplex PCR; in TCRdb, only in-frame clones are kept and a portion is missing. The sample records 20,000 or so clones, around 80% being singletons. Time point given: cycle 4 day 1 (C4D1), after six to seven weeks of nivolumab. Brentuximab vedotin exposure varied, and every patient relapsed after autologous stem cell transplantation. The sample originates from a study of PD-1 blockade in classical Hodgkin lymphoma.

The V call is TRBV10-3, the J call TRBJ2-1; D is perhaps TRBD2 (6 bases). This material consisted of peripheral blood mononuclear cells (PBMCs), taken before the fourth cycle of nivolumab. The receptor comes from a human donor with classical Hodgkin lymphoma. CDR3 DNA: TGTGCCATCAGTGAGTCCCTAGCGTATAACAATGAGCAGTTCTTC. Amino acids: CAISESLAYNNEQFF.